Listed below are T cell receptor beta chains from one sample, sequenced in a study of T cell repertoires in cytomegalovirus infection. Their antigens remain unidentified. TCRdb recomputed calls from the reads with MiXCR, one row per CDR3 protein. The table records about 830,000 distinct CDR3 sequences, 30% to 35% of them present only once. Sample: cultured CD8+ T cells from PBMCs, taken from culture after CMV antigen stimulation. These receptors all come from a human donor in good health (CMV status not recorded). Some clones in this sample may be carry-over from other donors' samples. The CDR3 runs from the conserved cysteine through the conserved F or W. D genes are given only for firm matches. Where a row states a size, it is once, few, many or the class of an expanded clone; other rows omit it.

TGTGCCAGCAGCTTTGATTCACAGTGGGATGAGCAGTTCTTC	CASSFDSQWDEQFF	NA	NA	TRBV7-9	TRBJ2-1	14
TGTGCCAGCAGTACCTCAAGGATAAACTCTGGAAACACCATATATTTT	CASSTSRINSGNTIYF	NA	few	TRBV7-9	TRBJ1-3	16
TGTGCCAGCAGTTATCAGGGACCGGGGCTCCAAGAGACCCAGTACTTC	CASSYQGPGLQETQYF	NA	few	TRBV27	TRBJ2-5	16
TGTGCCAGCAGCTTAACAGGGTTGGGCAATGAGCAGTTCTTC	CASSLTGLGNEQFF	NA	NA	TRBV11-1	TRBJ2-1	14
TGTGCCAGCAGTACTCTACCGGCCGGGGAGCTGTTTTTT	CASSTLPAGELFF	NA	few	TRBV27	TRBJ2-2	13
TGTGCCAGCAGCTCTCAAGGGCAGCAGTACTTC	CASSSQGQQYF	NA	few	TRBV7-6	TRBJ2-7	11
TGTGCCACCAGCAGACCCCCGAGGGGGACCGGGGAGCTGTTTTTT	CATSRPPRGTGELFF	NA	NA	TRBV15	TRBJ2-2	15
TGTGCCATCAGTGAGACTGGTGGCGGGGGACCGGCCGGGGAGCTGTTTTTT	CAISETGGGGPAGELFF	TRBD2	few	TRBV10-3	TRBJ2-2	17
TGTGCCAGCAGCTTAACCGCCGGGTACACTGAAGCTTTCTTT	CASSLTAGYTEAFF	NA	few	TRBV7-9	TRBJ1-1	14
TGTGCCAGCAGCGAAAGGAGGAACACCGGGGAGCTGTTTTTT	CASSERRNTGELFF	NA	many	TRBV7-6	TRBJ2-2	14
TGTGCCAGCAGCACTGGACAGGGCTACAATGAGCAGTTCTTC	CASSTGQGYNEQFF	TRBD1	few	TRBV6-5	TRBJ2-1	14
TGTGCCAGCAGCTTACAGGCGCCCGGGGAGACCCAGTACTTC	CASSLQAPGETQYF	NA	many	TRBV5-6	TRBJ2-5	14
TGTGCCACCAGCATCTACAGGGGCTGGGAGACCCAGTACTTC	CATSIYRGWETQYF	TRBD1	NA	TRBV15	TRBJ2-5	14
TGTGCCAGAAGGGGGACTAGCGCCACAGATACGCAGTATTTT	CARRGTSATDTQYF	TRBD2	NA	TRBV2	TRBJ2-3	14
TGTGCCAGCAGCTTAGTTGTGCAGAGAAAGGATGAGCAGTTCTTC	CASSLVVQRKDEQFF	NA	many	TRBV7-6	TRBJ2-1	15
TGTGCCAGCAGCCCCTATAGGTTGGGTACGCCCCAGCATTTT	CASSPYRLGTPQHF	NA	many	TRBV7-9	TRBJ1-5	14
TGTGCCAGCAGCTTACGCCCCTTGCAGGGGAGGGACACCGGGGAGCTGTTTTTT	CASSLRPLQGRDTGELFF	NA	many	TRBV7-3	TRBJ2-2	18
TGTGCCAGCAGTTTCCCCGGCAGCGACAGGGAAGCTTTCTTT	CASSFPGSDREAFF	NA	few	TRBV28	TRBJ1-1	14
TGTGCCAGCAGCCCCGGACAGGGTGCACCCCTCCACTTT	CASSPGQGAPLHF	TRBD1	few	TRBV14	TRBJ1-6	13
TGTGCCAGCACCCCGATAGATGTGAACACTGAAGCTTTCTTT	CASTPIDVNTEAFF	NA	many	TRBV11-1	TRBJ1-1	14
TGTGCCAGCAGCCAAGGGCAGGGGAACACTGAAGCTTTCTTT	CASSQGQGNTEAFF	NA	many	TRBV4-1	TRBJ1-1	14
TGCGCCAGCCAGGACAGGGGGACTGAAAAACTGTTTTTT	CASQDRGTEKLFF	TRBD1	NA	TRBV4-1	TRBJ1-4	13
TGTGCCAGCAGCCAACAGGGGAAGATCAAGTTCTTC	CASSQQGKIKFF	TRBD1	NA	TRBV5-6	TRBJ2-1	12
TGTGCCAGCAGTTATACCACAGGGGTGGGTTGGGAGACCCAGTACTTC	CASSYTTGVGWETQYF	TRBD1	NA	TRBV28	TRBJ2-5	16
TGTGCCAGCAGCCGTACGTCCGGGGGGTGGAACACCGGGGAGCTGTTTTTT	CASSRTSGGWNTGELFF	TRBD2	NA	TRBV12-3/TRBV12-4	TRBJ2-2	17
TGTGCCAGCAGTCAAGGGGCGATGAACACTGAAGCTTTCTTT	CASSQGAMNTEAFF	NA	many	TRBV12-3/TRBV12-4	TRBJ1-1	14
TGTGCCAGCAGCTTAATAGGGAGCTCCTACAATGAGCAGTTCTTC	CASSLIGSSYNEQFF	NA	NA	TRBV7-3	TRBJ2-1	15